The sequence of this T cell receptor (beta chain) was determined in a study of identical twins. Notes on the study in general: The models gave estimates that fell short of the out-of-frame TCR alpha sharing seen in monozygotic twins.

In regard to this clonotype: Its cognate antigen is unknown.

CDR1 is MNHEY, CDR2 SVGEGT, per germline. V trimming: 4 bases; J trimming: 4 bases; junction bases outside the gene matches: 5. This CDR3 region has 15 residues. Using its own MiXCR run on the 5' RACE reads, TCRdb lists one record per CDR3 protein. Of approximately 240,000 distinct CDR3 sequences in the sample, around 15% were seen once. The chain links TRBV6-2 or TRBV6-3 to TRBJ2-1; 9 bases are a match to TRBD1. The sample consisted of memory (CD45RO+) T cells sorted from blood. The TCR was taken from a young woman in good health. CDR3 amino acids: CASSSGTGRYNEQFF. CDR3 in DNA: TGTGCCAGCAGTTCCGGGACAGGGCGGTACAATGAGCAGTTCTTC.